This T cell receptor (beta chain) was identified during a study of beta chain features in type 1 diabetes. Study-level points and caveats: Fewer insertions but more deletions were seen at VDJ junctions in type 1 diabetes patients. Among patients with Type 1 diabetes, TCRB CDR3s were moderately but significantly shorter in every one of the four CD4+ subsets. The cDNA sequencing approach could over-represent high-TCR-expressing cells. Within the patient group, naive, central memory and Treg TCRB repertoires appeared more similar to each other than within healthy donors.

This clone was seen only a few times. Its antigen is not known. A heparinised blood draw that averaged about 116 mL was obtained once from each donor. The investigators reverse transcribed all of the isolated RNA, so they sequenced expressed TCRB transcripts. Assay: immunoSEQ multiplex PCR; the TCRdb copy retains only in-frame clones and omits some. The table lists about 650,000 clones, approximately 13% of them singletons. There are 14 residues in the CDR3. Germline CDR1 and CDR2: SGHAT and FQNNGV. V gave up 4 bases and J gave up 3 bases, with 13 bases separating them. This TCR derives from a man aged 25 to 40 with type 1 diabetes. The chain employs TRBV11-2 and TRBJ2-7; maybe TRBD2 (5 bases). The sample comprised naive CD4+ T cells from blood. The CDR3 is CASSWSSEGYEQYF. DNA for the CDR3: TGTGCCAGCAGCTGGTCAAGTGAGGGCTACGAGCAGTACTTC.